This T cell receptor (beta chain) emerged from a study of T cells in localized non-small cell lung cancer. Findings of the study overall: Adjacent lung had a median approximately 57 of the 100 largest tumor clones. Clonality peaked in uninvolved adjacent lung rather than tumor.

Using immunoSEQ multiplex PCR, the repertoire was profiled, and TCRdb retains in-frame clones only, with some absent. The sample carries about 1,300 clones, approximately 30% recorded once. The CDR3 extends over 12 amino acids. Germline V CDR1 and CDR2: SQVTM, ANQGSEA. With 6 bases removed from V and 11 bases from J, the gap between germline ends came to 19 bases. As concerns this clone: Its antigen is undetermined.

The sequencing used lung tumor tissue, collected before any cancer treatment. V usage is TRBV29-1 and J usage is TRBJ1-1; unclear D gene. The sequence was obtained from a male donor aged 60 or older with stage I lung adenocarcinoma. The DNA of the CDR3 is TGCAGCGTCAGACCCGGTCGCCATGTGGCTTTCTTT. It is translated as CSVRPGRHVAFF. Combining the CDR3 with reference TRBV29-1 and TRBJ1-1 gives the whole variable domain SAVISQKPSRDICQRGTSLTIQCQVDSQVTMMFWYRQQPGQSLTLIATANQGSEATYESGFVIDKFPISRPNLTFSTLTVSNMSPEDSSIYLCSVRPGRHVAFFGQGTRLTVV.